A selection of T cell receptor beta chains follows, all from one sample in a study of CXCR3-negative and CXCR3-positive naive CD8 T cells. TCRdb re-called the 5' RACE reads; one entry per CDR3 protein, DNA not given. The table for this sample gives around 60,000 distinct CDR3 sequences. The sequenced material came from naive CXCR3+ CD8+ T cells from blood. The receptors come from a human donor in good health. Some clones in this sample may be carry-over from other donors' samples. Both conserved end residues are part of each CDR3.

TRBJ2-1 TRBV5-6 CASSFEGFSYNEQFF
TRBJ2-1 TRBV5-6 CASSPGSTSYNEQFF
TRBJ1-1 TRBV7-6 CASTLSGGSTVAFF
TRBJ2-7 TRBV20-1 CSANEGRGFYYEQYF
TRBJ2-3 TRBV7-9 CASSLLVADTQYF
TRBJ2-6 TRBV29-1 CSVYLQGGLSGTAGANVLTF
TRBJ1-1 TRBV4-3 CASSQGRNTEAFF
TRBJ1-4 TRBV29-1 CSVEDPVQRSNEKLFF
TRBJ1-3 TRBV29-1 CSVAGWDGNTIYF
TRBJ2-1 TRBV9 CASSGGQPNNEQFF
TRBJ2-7 TRBV29-1 CSAWTGDRWEQYF
TRBJ2-1 TRBV4-3 CASSLGQLTHNEQFF
TRBJ2-7 TRBV7-9 CASSLAGTASYEQYF
TRBJ2-3 TRBV11-2 CASSSELVLPDTQYF
TRBJ1-1 TRBV29-1 CSIAPPYTEAFF
TRBJ2-7 TRBV12-3/TRBV12-4 CASSPPGREQYF
TRBJ1-1 TRBV7-9 CASNPVGQNTEAFF
TRBJ2-1 TRBV4-3 CASSQDNRAYNEQFF
TRBJ2-3 TRBV7-8 CASSFSELAGAASTDTQYF
TRBJ2-3 TRBV11-2 CASSLVQGDTQYF
TRBJ1-1 TRBV29-1 CSWGGSHTEAFF
TRBJ1-1 TRBV3-2 CASSRTSEAFF
TRBJ2-2 TRBV28 CASSPSPKGIIAGELFF
TRBJ2-2 TRBV12-3/TRBV12-4 CASKTGVGELFF
TRBJ2-7 TRBV29-1 CSVEEAGPSSYEQYF
TRBJ1-1 TRBV10-3 CAIPWFAEAFF
TRBJ2-3 TRBV7-2 CASSLPERVSTDTQYF
TRBJ1-5 TRBV7-6 CASSLMANQPQHF